The 10 T cell receptor beta chains below were found in one sample sequenced in a study of cytomegalovirus exposure and HLA in healthy donors. PCR used 60 Vbeta primers and 13 Jbeta primers. Sequenced by immunoSEQ multiplex PCR; TCRdb stores in-frame clones only, minus some. Recorded for this sample: 100,000 to 150,000 clones. Sequencing was carried out using PBMCs. These receptors were obtained from a man between 18 and 29 years old in good health and CMV-seronegative.

CDR3 nucleotides: TGCGCCAGCAGCTTGGGGATCACCGGGACAGCTGACGGGGAGCTGTTTTTT. It encodes CASSLGITGTADGELFF. This rearrangement joins TRBV5-1 to TRBJ2-2; 7 nucleotides line up with TRBD1. The CDR3 runs to 17 residues. Trimming removed 0 bases from V and 7 bases from J; junction bases left unmatched: 12. Germline V gene sequence: CDR1 SGHRS, CDR2 YFSETQ.

CDR3 DNA sequence: TGTGCCAGCAGTACTGGACAGGATGGAAACACCATATATTTT. Its protein is CASSTGQDGNTIYF. J is TRBJ1-3 and V is TRBV6-1; 7 nucleotides match TRBD1. This CDR3 has 14 amino acids. Trimming at V came to 5 bases and at J to 3 bases, leaving 4 bases not matched to a gene. The germline V gene has CDR1 MNHNS and CDR2 SASEGT.

This chain joins TRBV7-9 and TRBJ1-5; 8 bases are shared with TRBD1. This CDR3 has 14 residues. Germline lookup yields CDR1 SEHNR and CDR2 FQNEAQ (reference sequence). V lost 4 bases, J lost 10 bases, and 9 bases stayed unmatched. The CDR3 nucleotides read TGTGCCAGCAGCTCCACAGGGGGAAACAAACCCCAGCATTTT. Protein: CASSSTGGNKPQHF.

The chain's CDR3 is CASSTGGQGQETQYF. The CDR3 DNA reads TGTGCCAGTAGTACCGGCGGACAGGGACAAGAGACCCAGTACTTC. V gene TRBV19 combines with J gene TRBJ2-5; 8 nucleotides agree with TRBD1. Per germline, CDR1 LNHDA and CDR2 SQIVND (reference sequence). The CDR3 totals 15 residues. J lost 2 bases, V lost 4 bases, and 6 bases had no gene match.

The V gene is TRBV19, the J gene TRBJ2-1; 7 nucleotides match TRBD1. CDR1 is LNHDA and CDR2 is SQIVND in the germline V gene (reference sequence). The CDR3 spans 14 residues. J lost 4 bases, V lost 9 bases, and 9 bases had no gene match. CDR3 DNA: TGTGCCAGCAAGACAGGGCCTGGATACAATGAGCAGTTCTTC. Protein sequence: CASKTGPGYNEQFF.

The chain carries TRBV6-5 and TRBJ1-1; possible D gene TRBD1, 6 bases. This CDR3 is 16 amino acids long. Germline V gene lookup returns CDR1 MNHEY and CDR2 SVGAGI. V was shortened by 4 bases and J by 0 bases, with 15 bases between the two germline ends. CDR3 residues: CASSLRTANMNTEAFF. DNA of the CDR3: TGTGCCAGCAGTTTACGGACAGCCAACATGAACACTGAAGCTTTCTTT.

This rearrangement joins TRBV9 to TRBJ2-1; D unclear. The germline V and J ends were trimmed by 0 bases and 3 bases, with 10 bases remaining between them. The germline gives CDR1 SGDLS, CDR2 YYNGEE. The CDR3 length is 15 residues. CDR3 residues: CASSVEALGYNEQFF. CDR3 in DNA: TGTGCCAGCAGCGTAGAAGCGCTCGGCTACAATGAGCAGTTCTTC.

V gene TRBV19 combines with J gene TRBJ1-5; D gene uncertain. Trimming removed 3 bases at V and 6 bases at J, with 9 bases between. The length of the CDR3 is 13 residues. Germline V gene data show CDR1 as LNHDA and CDR2 as SQIVND (reference sequence). The CDR3 protein is CASSIGAVQPQHF. CDR3 nucleotide sequence: TGTGCCAGTAGTATTGGTGCAGTTCAGCCCCAGCATTTT.

The J gene is TRBJ1-1, the V gene TRBV11-3, with D perhaps TRBD1 (5 bases). CDR1 and CDR2 from the germline V gene are SGHNT and YENEEA. The CDR3 sequence is 13 residues long. V was pared by 2 bases and J by 4 bases, with 8 bases between. CDR3 sequence (DNA): TGTGCCAGCAGCTTACAGGGAGGCACTGAAGCTTTCTTT. Translated, it gives CASSLQGGTEAFF.

The V and J genes are TRBV6-1 and TRBJ2-7, with 10 bases that match TRBD2. V gave up 7 bases and J gave up 6 bases; unmatched junction bases: 9. The CDR3 contains 14 residues. Germline V gene lookup returns CDR1 MNHNS and CDR2 SASEGT. CDR3 DNA: TGTGCCAGCACTCTGACTAGCGGGTTCTCCGAGCAGTACTTC. This codes for CASTLTSGFSEQYF.